This T cell receptor beta chain derives from a study of regulatory T cells in long-lasting Graves disease. Trimming shortened V by 0 bases and J by 4 bases, and 13 bases separated the two germline ends. The CDR3 has 16 amino acids. CDR1 is LGHDT and CDR2 is YNNKEL in the germline V gene (reference sequence). This clonotype was counted a few times. The antigen remains unidentified. A much bigger clone sits one base away, suggesting this may be a read error. CDR3-region Arm-PCR and iRepertoire HTBI primers produced the TCR beta libraries. Original analysis: Identified across the samples were 55 to 75 TRBV segments and over twelve TRBJ segments. TCRdb reprocessed the multiplex PCR reads with MiXCR, giving one entry per CDR3 protein. These V and J calls derive from TCRdb rather than the authors' analysis. The sample lists some 450,000 distinct CDR3 sequences, 16% occurring once. Findings and caveats of the study: Lower TCR diversity was seen in persistent Graves' patients than in newly diagnosed ones.

The time point: newly diagnosed GD, antithyroid drugs for less than 3 months. The TCR library was made from RNA extracted from PBMCs. These data are also associated with another study on T cells in Graves' hyperthyroidism and ophthalmopathy. According to that study: Using the HTBI primer set, a first-round RT-PCR was run on the TCR CDR3. Separation of ophthalmopathy from stable hyperthyroidism was achieved by a 13 V-J model.

This chain joins TRBV3-1 and TRBJ2-1, with D perhaps TRBD1 (5 bases). The source material was peripheral blood mononuclear cells (PBMCs), sampled at new diagnosis, from a patient treated with antithyroid drugs. The receptor was isolated from a woman in her twenties or thirties with Graves disease. This CDR3 reads CASSQEDAGWYNEQFF. The CDR3 DNA sequence: TGTGCCAGCAGCCAAGAAGACGCAGGGTGGTACAATGAGCAGTTCTTC.